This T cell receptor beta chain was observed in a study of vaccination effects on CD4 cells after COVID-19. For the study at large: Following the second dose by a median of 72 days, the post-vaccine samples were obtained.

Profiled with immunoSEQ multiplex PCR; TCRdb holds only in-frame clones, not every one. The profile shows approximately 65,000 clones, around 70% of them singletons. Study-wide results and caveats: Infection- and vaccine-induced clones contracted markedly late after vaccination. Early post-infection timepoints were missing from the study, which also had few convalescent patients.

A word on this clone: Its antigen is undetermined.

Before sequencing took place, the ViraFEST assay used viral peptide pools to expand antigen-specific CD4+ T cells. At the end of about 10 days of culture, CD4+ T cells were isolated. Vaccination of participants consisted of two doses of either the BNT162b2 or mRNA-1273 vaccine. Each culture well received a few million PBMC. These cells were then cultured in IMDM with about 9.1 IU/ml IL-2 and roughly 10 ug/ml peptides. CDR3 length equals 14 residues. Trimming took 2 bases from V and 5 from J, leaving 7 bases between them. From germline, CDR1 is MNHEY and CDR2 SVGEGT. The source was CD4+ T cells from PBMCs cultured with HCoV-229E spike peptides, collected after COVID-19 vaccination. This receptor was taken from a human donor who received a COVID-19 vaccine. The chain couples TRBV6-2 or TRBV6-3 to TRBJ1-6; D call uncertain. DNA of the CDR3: TGTGCCAGCAGTTACCAGAAGAATAATTCACCCCTCCACTTT. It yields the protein CASSYQKNNSPLHF.